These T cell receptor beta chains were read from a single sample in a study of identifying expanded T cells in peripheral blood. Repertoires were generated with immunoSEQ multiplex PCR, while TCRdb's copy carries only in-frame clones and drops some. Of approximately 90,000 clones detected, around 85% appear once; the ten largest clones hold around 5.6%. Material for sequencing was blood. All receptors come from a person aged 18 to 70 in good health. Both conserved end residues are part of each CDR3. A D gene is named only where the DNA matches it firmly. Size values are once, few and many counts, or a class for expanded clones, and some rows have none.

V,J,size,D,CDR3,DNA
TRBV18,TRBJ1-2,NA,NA,CASSPPGGSYGYTF,TGTGCCAGCTCACCACCGGGGGGCTCCTATGGCTACACCTTC
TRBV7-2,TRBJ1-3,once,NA,CASSPQGGAGNTIYF,TGTGCCAGCAGCCCACAGGGCGGTGCGGGAAACACCATATATTTT
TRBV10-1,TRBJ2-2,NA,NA,CASSDEGELFF,TGCGCCAGCAGTGATGAGGGGGAGCTGTTTTTT
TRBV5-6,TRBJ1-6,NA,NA,CASSFPGDNSPLHF,TGTGCCAGCAGCTTTCCAGGGGACAATTCACCCCTCCACTTT
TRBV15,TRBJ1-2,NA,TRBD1,CATSNSYGTGRSDGYTF,TGTGCCACCAGCAACTCCTATGGGACAGGGAGATCGGATGGCTACACCTTC
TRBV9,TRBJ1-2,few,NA,CASSSWSVYTF,TGTGCCAGCAGCTCGTGGAGTGTCTACACCTTC
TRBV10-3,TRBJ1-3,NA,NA,CAIRRPGRLSGNTIYF,TGTGCCATCAGAAGACCGGGACGTCTCTCTGGAAACACCATATATTTT
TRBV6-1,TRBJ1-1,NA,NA,CASSGQANTEAFF,TGTGCCAGCAGTGGACAGGCGAACACTGAAGCTTTCTTT
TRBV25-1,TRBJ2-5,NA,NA,CASSDTGVVQYF,TGTGCCAGCAGTGACACGGGAGTGGTCCAGTACTTC
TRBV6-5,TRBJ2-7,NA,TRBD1,CASSYSTGLTYEQYF,TGTGCCAGCAGTTATTCGACAGGGCTAACCTACGAGCAGTACTTC
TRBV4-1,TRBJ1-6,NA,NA,CASSQVGGSYNSPLHF,TGCGCCAGCAGCCAGGTAGGGGGGTCCTATAATTCACCCCTCCACTTT
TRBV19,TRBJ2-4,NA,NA,CASTEGSAKNIQYF,TGTGCCAGTACCGAGGGATCAGCCAAAAACATTCAGTACTTC
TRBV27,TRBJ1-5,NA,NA,CASSLYSSAIPKPQHF,TGTGCCAGCAGTTTATATTCTTCGGCCATTCCTAAGCCCCAGCATTTT
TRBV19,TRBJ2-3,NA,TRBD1,CASKRQGPDTQYF,TGTGCCAGTAAACGACAGGGGCCAGATACGCAGTATTTT
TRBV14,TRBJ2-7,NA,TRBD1,CASSRDRDYEQYF,TGTGCCAGCAGCCGAGACAGGGACTACGAGCAGTACTTC
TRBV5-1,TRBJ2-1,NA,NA,CASSLGNTNEQFF,TGCGCCAGCAGCTTGGGGAACACCAATGAGCAGTTCTTC
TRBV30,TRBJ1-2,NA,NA,CAWSVRDGRLGNYGYTF,TGTGCCTGGAGTGTAAGGGACGGCCGCCTGGGGAACTATGGCTACACCTTC
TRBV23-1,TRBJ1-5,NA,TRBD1,CASSQSMRQGYSNQPQHF,TGCGCCAGCAGTCAATCGATGCGACAGGGTTATAGCAATCAGCCCCAGCATTTT
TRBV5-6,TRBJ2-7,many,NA,CASSLGQEGVVSYEQYF,TGTGCCAGCAGCCTAGGACAAGAAGGAGTCGTGTCCTACGAGCAGTACTTC
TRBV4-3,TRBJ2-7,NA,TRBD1,CASSLGQGPYEQYF,TGCGCCAGCAGCCTGGGACAGGGGCCCTACGAGCAGTACTTC
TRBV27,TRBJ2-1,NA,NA,CASSLNYLGEQFF,TGTGCCAGCAGTTTAAATTATCTGGGTGAGCAGTTCTTC
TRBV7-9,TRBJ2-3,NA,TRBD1,CASSPWTGKITDTQYF,TGTGCCAGCAGCCCCTGGACAGGGAAAATCACAGATACGCAGTATTTT
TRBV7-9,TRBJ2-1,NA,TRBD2,CASSPTSGGANEQFF,TGTGCCAGCAGCCCGACTAGCGGGGGGGCTAATGAGCAGTTCTTC
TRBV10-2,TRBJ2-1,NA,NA,CASSETPMRPDYNEQFF,TGCGCCAGCAGTGAGACGCCTATGCGCCCCGACTACAATGAGCAGTTCTTC
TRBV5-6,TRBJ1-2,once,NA,CASSLIQGNYGYTF,TGTGCCAGCAGCTTAATACAGGGCAACTATGGCTACACCTTC
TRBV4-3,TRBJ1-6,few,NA,CASSQYEGVSPLHF,TGCGCCAGCAGCCAATATGAAGGGGTTTCACCCCTCCACTTT
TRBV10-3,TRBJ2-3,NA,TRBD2,CAISEINLTAGAEAWTDTQYF,TGTGCCATCAGTGAGATCAACTTAACAGCGGGGGCCGAAGCTTGGACAGATACGCAGTATTTT
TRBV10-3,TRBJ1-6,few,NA,CATADSYNSPLHF,TGTGCCACCGCGGACAGCTATAATTCACCCCTCCACTTT
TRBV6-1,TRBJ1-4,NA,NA,CASRVSPLGNEKLFF,TGTGCCAGCAGAGTGAGCCCCTTGGGGAATGAAAAACTGTTTTTT
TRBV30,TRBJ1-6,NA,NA,CAWSAMRVSSYNSPLHF,TGTGCCTGGAGCGCCATGAGAGTAAGCTCCTATAATTCACCCCTCCACTTT
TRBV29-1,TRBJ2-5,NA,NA,CSVRTDKETQYF,TGCAGCGTTCGGACGGATAAAGAGACCCAGTACTTC
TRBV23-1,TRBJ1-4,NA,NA,CASSITWLAGEKLFF,TGCGCCAGCAGTATCACATGGTTGGCGGGAGAAAAACTGTTTTTT
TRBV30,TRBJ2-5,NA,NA,CAWTDLYQETQYF,TGTGCCTGGACCGACTTGTACCAAGAGACCCAGTACTTC
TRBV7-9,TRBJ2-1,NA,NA,CASSLAGGKLNEQFF,TGTGCCAGCAGCTTAGCGGGGGGTAAACTCAATGAGCAGTTCTTC
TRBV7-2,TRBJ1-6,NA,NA,CASSLKGDSPLHF,TGTGCCAGCAGCCTAAAGGGGGACTCACCCCTCCACTTT
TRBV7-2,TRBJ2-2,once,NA,CASSFWPNGELFF,TGTGCCAGCAGCTTCTGGCCCAACGGGGAGCTGTTTTTT
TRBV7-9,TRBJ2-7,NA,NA,CASSGMGRVGHYEQYF,TGTGCCAGCAGCGGGATGGGGCGAGTAGGGCACTACGAGCAGTACTTC
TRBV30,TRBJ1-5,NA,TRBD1,CAWREFSLGGQGPGRPQHF,TGTGCCTGGAGGGAGTTTAGCCTCGGGGGACAGGGGCCTGGGCGGCCCCAGCATTTT
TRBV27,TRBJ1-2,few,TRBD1,CASRDYRGPNYGYTF,TGTGCCAGCAGAGACTACAGGGGCCCTAACTATGGCTACACCTTC
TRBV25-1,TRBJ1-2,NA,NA,CASSEFWAARDIYGYTF,TGTGCCAGCAGTGAATTTTGGGCAGCCCGCGATATCTATGGCTACACCTTC
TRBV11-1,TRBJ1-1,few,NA,CASSLLPTAQNTEAFF,TGTGCCAGCAGCTTATTACCTACAGCCCAGAACACTGAAGCTTTCTTT
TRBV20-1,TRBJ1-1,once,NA,CSAGYEFSAFF,TGCAGTGCTGGCTATGAGTTTTCAGCTTTCTTT
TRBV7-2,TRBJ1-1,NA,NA,CASSLGRGAEAFF,TGTGCCAGCAGCTTAGGCAGGGGCGCTGAAGCTTTCTTT
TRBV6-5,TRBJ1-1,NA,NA,CASRAREGTPYEAFF,TGTGCCAGCAGGGCCCGTGAGGGGACGCCCTACGAAGCTTTCTTT
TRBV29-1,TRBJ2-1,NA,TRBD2,CSATSGGYYNEQFF,TGCAGCGCCACTAGCGGTGGCTACTACAATGAGCAGTTCTTC
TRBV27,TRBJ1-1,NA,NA,CASSLLGRGTEAFF,TGTGCCAGCAGTTTATTGGGGAGAGGTACTGAAGCTTTCTTT
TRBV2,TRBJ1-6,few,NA,CASSVGMGSPLHF,TGTGCCAGCAGTGTAGGGATGGGTTCACCCCTCCACTTT
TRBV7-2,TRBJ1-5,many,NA,CASSLTGPLSGHPNQPQHF,TGTGCCAGCAGCCTTACGGGACCTCTAAGTGGGCACCCCAATCAGCCCCAGCATTTT
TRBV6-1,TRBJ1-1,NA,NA,CASPDREAFF,TGTGCCAGCCCGGACAGAGAAGCTTTCTTT
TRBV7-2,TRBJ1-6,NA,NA,CASSSVESSYNSPLHF,TGTGCCAGCAGCTCTGTTGAGAGCTCCTATAATTCACCCCTCCACTTT
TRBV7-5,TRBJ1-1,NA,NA,CARSLDGQNTEAFF,TGTGCCAGAAGCTTAGACGGGCAGAACACTGAAGCTTTCTTT
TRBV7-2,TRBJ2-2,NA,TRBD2,CASRGELAGGELFF,TGTGCCAGCAGGGGTGAACTAGCGGGAGGGGAGCTGTTTTTT
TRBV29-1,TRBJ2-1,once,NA,CSVREGDNEQFF,TGCAGCGTTAGGGAGGGGGACAATGAGCAGTTCTTC
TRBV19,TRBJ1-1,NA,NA,CASSTDMNTEAFF,TGTGCCAGTAGTACGGACATGAACACTGAAGCTTTCTTT
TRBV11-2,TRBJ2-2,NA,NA,CASSLDVGELFF,TGTGCCAGCAGCTTAGATGTCGGGGAGCTGTTTTTT
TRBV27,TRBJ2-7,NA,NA,CASSSFSGDEQYF,TGTGCCAGCAGTTCTTTCTCCGGTGACGAGCAGTACTTC
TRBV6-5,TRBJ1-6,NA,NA,CASRQDANSPLHF,TGTGCCAGCAGACAGGACGCTAATTCACCCCTCCACTTT
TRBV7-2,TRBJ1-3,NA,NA,CASSFSATGNTIYF,TGTGCCAGCAGCTTTTCTGCGACTGGAAACACCATATATTTT
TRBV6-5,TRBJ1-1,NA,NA,CASRKQATWFTEAFF,TGTGCCAGCAGGAAACAGGCCACTTGGTTCACTGAAGCTTTCTTT
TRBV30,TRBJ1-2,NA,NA,CAWDSYGKGYTF,TGTGCCTGGGACTCGTACGGAAAGGGCTACACCTTC